These T cell receptor beta chains were read from a single sample in a study of blood T cell repertoires in COVID-19. Repertoires were generated with immunoSEQ multiplex PCR, while TCRdb's copy carries only in-frame clones and drops some. The sample gives roughly 95,000 clones, around 80% of which show up once; about 4.3% is in the top ten. Specimen: peripheral blood. The source of these receptors is a man aged 55-75 years with acute or convalescent COVID-19. Both conserved end residues are part of each CDR3. The D gene is left open where the match is weak. Clone size is given for some rows only: seen once, a few or many times, or a class if the clone is expanded.

J gene: TRBJ2-2
V gene: TRBV12-5
D gene: NA
clone size: NA
CDR3 protein: CASGFSRGGLQRPTGELFF
CDR3 DNA: TGTGCTAGTGGTTTTAGCAGGGGCGGCCTCCAAAGACCGACCGGGGAGCTGTTTTTT

J gene: TRBJ1-6
V gene: TRBV2
D gene: NA
clone size: NA
CDR3 protein: CASRRTDNSPLHF
CDR3 DNA: TGTGCCAGCCGAAGAACTGATAATTCACCCCTCCACTTT

J gene: TRBJ1-1
V gene: TRBV2
D gene: TRBD1
clone size: NA
CDR3 protein: CASHTTGKNTEAFF
CDR3 DNA: TGTGCCAGCCACACGACAGGGAAGAACACTGAAGCTTTCTTT

J gene: TRBJ2-7
V gene: TRBV4-1
D gene: TRBD1
clone size: NA
CDR3 protein: CASSQSPPGQGFYEQYF
CDR3 DNA: TGCGCCAGCAGCCAGTCACCTCCGGGACAGGGGTTTTACGAGCAGTACTTC

J gene: TRBJ2-5
V gene: TRBV18
D gene: TRBD2
clone size: once
CDR3 protein: CASSPPLMSGLADYQETQYF
CDR3 DNA: TGTGCCAGCTCACCACCTCTTATGTCGGGACTAGCAGATTACCAAGAGACCCAGTACTTC

J gene: TRBJ1-4
V gene: TRBV27
D gene: NA
clone size: NA
CDR3 protein: CASSFGGEKLFF
CDR3 DNA: TGTGCCAGCAGTTTCGGGGGTGAAAAACTGTTTTTT

J gene: TRBJ1-1
V gene: TRBV7-2
D gene: TRBD1
clone size: NA
CDR3 protein: CASSSRGYTEAFF
CDR3 DNA: TGTGCCAGCAGCTCCAGGGGGTACACTGAAGCTTTCTTT

J gene: TRBJ1-2
V gene: TRBV18
D gene: NA
clone size: NA
CDR3 protein: CASSPNSYGYTF
CDR3 DNA: TGTGCCAGCTCACCGAACAGCTATGGCTACACCTTC

J gene: TRBJ2-3
V gene: TRBV11-3
D gene: TRBD1
clone size: NA
CDR3 protein: CASSSRQGFTDTQYF
CDR3 DNA: TGTGCCAGCAGCTCACGACAGGGGTTCACAGATACGCAGTATTTT

J gene: TRBJ1-2
V gene: TRBV30
D gene: NA
clone size: NA
CDR3 protein: CAWSGGNYGYTF
CDR3 DNA: TGTGCCTGGAGCGGAGGTAACTATGGCTACACCTTC

J gene: TRBJ2-2
V gene: TRBV2
D gene: NA
clone size: NA
CDR3 protein: CASSGSGGELFF
CDR3 DNA: TGTGCCAGCAGTGGCTCGGGCGGGGAGCTGTTTTTT

J gene: TRBJ1-2
V gene: TRBV28
D gene: NA
clone size: NA
CDR3 protein: CASSLDNYGYTF
CDR3 DNA: TGTGCCAGCAGCCTAGACAACTATGGCTACACCTTC

J gene: TRBJ1-2
V gene: TRBV11-2
D gene: NA
clone size: NA
CDR3 protein: CAITAGYGYTF
CDR3 DNA: TGTGCCATCACAGCAGGCTATGGCTACACCTTC

J gene: TRBJ2-1
V gene: TRBV4-3
D gene: TRBD2
clone size: NA
CDR3 protein: CASSHSTAGGNEQFF
CDR3 DNA: TGCGCCAGCAGCCATTCCACGGCGGGAGGGAATGAGCAGTTCTTC

J gene: TRBJ2-5
V gene: TRBV19
D gene: TRBD2
clone size: NA
CDR3 protein: CASSLGGGTVETQYF
CDR3 DNA: TGTGCCAGTAGTCTGGGGGGGGGTACAGTAGAGACCCAGTACTTC

J gene: TRBJ1-2
V gene: TRBV19
D gene: TRBD1
clone size: NA
CDR3 protein: CASSSDRGRADGYTF
CDR3 DNA: TGTGCCAGTAGTTCGGACAGGGGGCGCGCGGATGGCTACACCTTC

J gene: TRBJ2-1
V gene: TRBV5-1
D gene: TRBD2
clone size: NA
CDR3 protein: CASSSGLALTNEQFF
CDR3 DNA: TGCGCCAGCAGCTCCGGACTAGCGCTTACCAATGAGCAGTTCTTC

J gene: TRBJ1-2
V gene: TRBV6-5
D gene: NA
clone size: few
CDR3 protein: CASRQGAHGGYTF
CDR3 DNA: TGTGCCAGCAGACAGGGCGCCCATGGAGGCTACACCTTC

J gene: TRBJ1-3
V gene: TRBV7-8
D gene: NA
clone size: NA
CDR3 protein: CASSLERFSGNTIYF
CDR3 DNA: TGTGCCAGCAGCTTAGAGAGATTCTCTGGAAACACCATATATTTT

J gene: TRBJ2-1
V gene: TRBV10-3
D gene: TRBD2
clone size: NA
CDR3 protein: CATRLAGRNEQFF
CDR3 DNA: TGTGCCACTAGACTAGCGGGTCGCAATGAGCAGTTCTTC

J gene: TRBJ1-5
V gene: TRBV12-3/TRBV12-4
D gene: NA
clone size: NA
CDR3 protein: CASLRGGNQPQHF
CDR3 DNA: TGTGCCAGTCTTCGGGGGGGCAATCAGCCCCAGCATTTT

J gene: TRBJ1-5
V gene: TRBV18
D gene: NA
clone size: NA
CDR3 protein: CASSPGRDQPQHF
CDR3 DNA: TGTGCCAGCTCACCAGGGAGGGATCAGCCCCAGCATTTT

J gene: TRBJ2-1
V gene: TRBV3-1/TRBV3-2
D gene: TRBD2
clone size: once
CDR3 protein: CASSQEGLGVNEQFF
CDR3 DNA: TGTGCCAGCAGCCAAGAGGGACTAGGGGTCAATGAGCAGTTCTTC

J gene: TRBJ1-4
V gene: TRBV6-5
D gene: TRBD1
clone size: NA
CDR3 protein: CASSLRDREVGKLFF
CDR3 DNA: TGTGCCAGCAGTTTGAGGGACAGGGAAGTGGGAAAACTGTTTTTT

J gene: TRBJ1-6
V gene: TRBV18
D gene: TRBD1
clone size: NA
CDR3 protein: CASSPRTGQGTAPLHF
CDR3 DNA: TGTGCCAGCTCACCACGTACCGGACAGGGGACCGCACCCCTCCACTTT